The entry below describes one T cell receptor beta chain. This may come from a read error, since a much larger clone is one base off. This sample was included in a study of molecular identifiers for immune sequencing clone quantification. Background on the study: Sequencing covered four of five parts into which replicate RNA from about 20,000 or 100,000 naive CD8 cells was split.

This CDR3 has 11 residues. The V end was cut by 8 bases, the J end by 9 bases, with 12 bases between. Sequencing libraries of naive CD8 cells derived from around 20,000 to 1,000,000 sorted cells with 10%, 30% or 50% RNA. Each CDR3 protein gets one entry after TCRdb re-called the PCR reads with MiXCR. The sample lists a few hundred thousand distinct CDR3 sequences, about 23% occurring once. The material sequenced was naive CD8+ T cells from blood, with Jurkat cell RNA spiked in. As for subset: FACS-sorted CD8+CD4-CCR7+CD45RA+ naive T cells. This clonotype originated in a human donor in good health. Some libraries in this study had Jurkat cell RNA spiked in. This rearrangement joins TRBV12-3 or TRBV12-4 to TRBJ2-3, with no clear D. In DNA form, the CDR3 reads TGTGCCAGCGGCAGCATGGGGACGCAGTATTTT. This gives the protein CASGSMGTQYF.